These 29 T cell receptor beta chains were all obtained from the same sample, sequenced in a study of regulatory T cells in long-lasting Graves disease. Sequencing libraries for TCR beta were prepared with iRepertoire HTBI primers and Arm-PCR of CDR3 regions. TCRdb re-analysed the multiplex PCR reads in MiXCR, keeping a single row per CDR3 protein. The profile shows roughly 380,000 distinct CDR3 sequences, roughly a sixth of them singletons. The time point: newly diagnosed GD, antithyroid drugs for less than 3 months. PBMC RNA was the source of the TCR library. The data also belong to a second study, concerning T cells in Graves' hyperthyroidism and ophthalmopathy.

Sequencing was performed on peripheral blood mononuclear cells (PBMCs), taken at new diagnosis, from a patient treated with antithyroid drugs. The receptors were sampled from a man aged 35 to 55 with Graves disease.

The genes are TRBV4-2 and TRBJ2-3; no definite D call. V was clipped by 3 bases and J by 4 bases, with 5 bases between them. Germline V gene lookup returns CDR1 LGHNA and CDR2 YNFKEQ. CDR3 length: 12 amino acids. CDR3 region: CASSQNSDTQYF. CDR3 nucleotide sequence: TGTGCCAGCAGCCAGAATTCAGATACGCAGTATTTT.

This clonotype has ten or more counts. The V gene is TRBV28, the J gene TRBJ2-7; D is possibly TRBD2 (7 bases). CDR1 and CDR2 from the germline V gene are MDHEN and SYDVKM. V was shortened by 6 bases and J by 3 bases, with 18 bases between the two germline ends. The length of the CDR3 is 15 residues. This CDR3 is CASSTPEGGRYEQYF. For the CDR3, the DNA is TGTGCCAGCAGCACCCCGGAGGGGGGGCGCTACGAGCAGTACTTC.

V is TRBV19 and J is TRBJ2-1; 10 bases map to TRBD2. The germline V gene encodes CDR1 LNHDA and CDR2 SQIVND (reference sequence). V was pared by 0 bases and J by 8 bases, with 7 bases of the junction left unmatched. The CDR3 totals 16 residues. CDR3 residues: CASSIELAGNYHEQFF. Here the CDR3 DNA reads TGTGCCAGTAGTATAGAACTAGCGGGAAACTATCATGAGCAGTTCTTC.

The chain links TRBV7-9 to TRBJ1-1, with 7 bases identical to TRBD1. Unmatched junction bases numbered 5, after V lost 3 bases and J lost 4 bases. The V gene's germline CDR1 is SEHNR and CDR2 FQNEAQ (reference sequence). The length of the CDR3 is 14 residues. Here the CDR3 reads CASSFGTVGTEAFF. CDR3 sequence (DNA): TGTGCCAGCAGCTTCGGGACAGTAGGCACTGAAGCTTTCTTT.

This clonotype was picked up many times. The chain couples TRBV28 to TRBJ1-5, with 8 bases identical to TRBD1. V gave up 5 bases and J gave up 6 bases; unmatched junction bases: 6. Germline CDR1 MDHEN, CDR2 SYDVKM. The CDR3 extends over 14 amino acids. Here the CDR3 reads CASSPRQGRQPQHF. As DNA, the CDR3 is TGTGCCAGCAGTCCTCGACAGGGGCGTCAGCCCCAGCATTTT.

About this clonotype: A read error is the likely source, as a far larger clone sits one nucleotide away. This chain links TRBV6-2 or TRBV6-3 with TRBJ2-7, with 8 bases lining up with TRBD1. After removal of 0 bases from V and 2 bases from J, the junction contained 6 bases not matched to a gene. The CDR3 is 16 residues long. The germline CDR1 and CDR2 sequences are MNHEY and SVGEGT. The CDR3 sequence is CASSYSQGGRPYEQYF. CDR3 DNA: TGTGCCAGCAGTTACTCACAGGGGGGAAGGCCCTACGAGCAGTACTTC.

A note on this clonotype: A much larger clone differs from this one at a single base, so this may be a read error. The gene calls are TRBV24-1 and TRBJ2-5; unclear D gene. V gave up 3 bases and J gave up 11 bases, with 15 bases separating them. Germline V CDR1 and CDR2: KGHDR, SFDVKD. The CDR3 is 13 residues long. The CDR3 protein is CATSDPQYNEQYF. The CDR3 DNA follows: TGTGCCACCAGTGATCCCCAGTACAATGAGCAGTACTTC.

This clonotype was seen at least ten times. This rearrangement joins TRBV27 to TRBJ2-1, with 9 bases that match TRBD2. The junction had 14 bases not matched to a gene; V was cut back by 1 base and J by 10 bases. Germline CDR1 reads MNHEY; CDR2 reads SMNVEV (reference sequence). CDR3 size: 17 residues. In nucleotides, the CDR3 is TGTGCCAGCAGTTTATTCGGCGGGGGGGCCGGTGCCGGCGAGCAGTTCTTC. Translated: CASSLFGGGAGAGEQFF.

With regard to this clonotype: This likely reflects a read error, since a far larger clone is one base away. Likely a read error: the CDR3 ends without its conserved phenylalanine or tryptophan. The chain uses TRBV28 and TRBJ2-1; 8 bases line up with TRBD2. The trim removed 4 bases at V and 6 bases at J, leaving 5 bases unmatched. The CDR3 extends over 14 amino acids. Per germline, CDR1 MDHEN and CDR2 SYDVKM. The CDR3 protein is CASSSGTSFNEQFS. CDR3 in DNA: TGTGCCAGCAGTTCCGGGACTAGTTTCAATGAGCAGTTCTCC.

The table lists this clonotype with many counts. The V gene is TRBV20-1, the J gene TRBJ2-1; D ambiguous. V dropped 3 bases and J dropped 10 bases, with 16 bases sitting between them. The CDR3 contains 13 residues. CDR1 DFQATT and CDR2 SNEGSKA come from the germline V gene (reference sequence). DNA for the CDR3: TGCAGTGCTAGGGATATTCGGCAATTCGAGCAGTTCTTC. Protein: CSARDIRQFEQFF.

The table lists this clonotype with many counts. Here the CDR3 reads CASSLFRGGLNEQFF. In DNA form, the CDR3 reads TGTGCCAGCAGTTTATTCCGGGGGGGGCTCAATGAGCAGTTCTTC. The chain is built from TRBV28 and TRBJ2-1; 8 positions agree with TRBD2. Germline assignment: CDR1 MDHEN and CDR2 SYDVKM. J lost 6 bases, V lost 1 base, and 5 bases had no gene match. The CDR3 covers 15 residues.

There are many counts of this clonotype. The chain joins TRBV6-2 or TRBV6-3 to TRBJ2-7; 10 nucleotides match TRBD2. The germline CDR1 and CDR2 sequences are MNHEY and SVGEGT. The CDR3 has 15 amino acids. The V and J ends lost 6 bases and 3 bases, in that order; junction bases with no gene match: 8. The CDR3 DNA reads TGTGCCAGCAGCGACGGACTAGCGGATATCTACGAGCAGTACTTC. This encodes CASSDGLADIYEQYF.

This clonotype was detected only a few times. This chain links TRBV10-3 with TRBJ2-5; maybe TRBD1 (6 bases). This CDR3 is built from 15 residues. The germline CDR1 and CDR2 sequences are ENHRY and SYGVKD. Trimming removed 0 bases from V and 2 bases from J, with 10 bases in between. The CDR3 spells CAISESHDRQETQYF. CDR3 nucleotides: TGTGCCATCAGTGAGTCACACGACAGGCAAGAGACCCAGTACTTC.

There are a few counts of this clonotype. The CDR3 loop reads CAAGSDEKLFF. The CDR3 DNA is TGTGCCGCGGGATCCGATGAAAAACTGTTTTTT. This chain joins TRBV12-3 or TRBV12-4 and TRBJ1-4; D gene unclear. The length of the CDR3 is 11 residues. V lost 11 bases, J lost 6 bases, and 10 bases lay in between.

This clonotype was counted a few times. The gene calls are TRBV7-2 and TRBJ1-5; 8 bases fit TRBD1. Trimming took 0 bases from V and 6 from J; bases not matched to a gene: 1. CDR3 size: 14 residues. The V gene's germline CDR1 is SGHTA and CDR2 FQGNSA. The CDR3 loop reads CASSLATGGQPQHF. DNA of the CDR3: TGTGCCAGCAGCTTAGCCACAGGGGGTCAGCCCCAGCATTTT.

This clonotype has just a few counts. The chain uses TRBV6-2 or TRBV6-3 and TRBJ1-5; D is ambiguous. Germline V gives CDR1 MNHEY, CDR2 SVGEGT. V was cut by 6 bases and J by 3 bases, with 9 bases left in between. The CDR3 is 13 amino acids. The CDR3 DNA follows: TGTGCCAGCAGCCGGGTCATCAATCAGCCCCAGCATTTT. Translation: CASSRVINQPQHF.

This clonotype was found many times. This CDR3 reads CASSTPGGVVLHF. DNA of the CDR3: TGTGCCAGCAGCACACCCGGGGGGGTGGTCCTCCACTTT. The chain carries TRBV7-2 and TRBJ1-6; D might be TRBD1 (5 bases). The germline V gene has CDR1 SGHTA and CDR2 FQGNSA. Trimming left V 5 bases short and J 15 bases short, with 17 bases between. This CDR3 has 13 residues.

At least ten counts were recorded for this clonotype. The gene calls are TRBV12-3 or TRBV12-4 and TRBJ1-1; TRBD1 matches at 9 bases. V was pared by 3 bases and J by 2 bases, with 4 bases of the junction left unmatched. CDR3 length: 15 amino acids. The CDR3 coding sequence is TGTGCCAGCAGTTTGGGACAGGGCCGAAACACTGAAGCTTTCTTT. This translates into CASSLGQGRNTEAFF.

This clonotype was counted ten times or more. The V call is TRBV4-2, the J call TRBJ2-7; D unclear. In germline, CDR1 is LGHNA, CDR2 YNFKEQ. The CDR3 covers 14 residues. Trimming pared 0 bases from V and 5 bases from J, leaving 11 bases between. CDR3 sequence: CASSQDWRPNEQYF. Written as DNA, the CDR3 is TGTGCCAGCAGCCAAGACTGGCGGCCCAACGAGCAGTACTTC.

In its sample, this clonotype was seen many times. The chain has TRBV24-1 and TRBJ2-1; 9 bases are a match to TRBD1. The CDR3 extends over 16 amino acids. Per germline, CDR1 KGHDR and CDR2 SFDVKD. The V segment lost 4 bases and the J segment 5 bases; nucleotides outside the gene matches: 8. The CDR3, as DNA: TGTGCCACCAGTGACTCTGGGACAGGGTTCGACAATGAGCAGTTCTTC. Its translation is CATSDSGTGFDNEQFF.

This chain links TRBV4-2 with TRBJ1-5; tentative D call: TRBD1 (6 bases). Germline assignment: CDR1 LGHNA and CDR2 YNFKEQ. V lost 0 bases to trimming and J lost 6 bases, with 21 bases between them. The CDR3 is 18 residues long. CDR3 in DNA: TGTGCCAGCAGCCAAGATGTGCAGGGGAGAGGGGGGAGTCAGCCCCAGCATTTT. Translating it yields CASSQDVQGRGGSQPQHF.

This clonotype appeared many times. The chain employs TRBV11-1 and TRBJ2-7, with unresolved D. Between the trimmed V and J ends, which lost 3 bases and 1 base, there was a span of 7 bases. The CDR3 sequence is 13 residues long. The germline gives CDR1 SGHAT, CDR2 FQDESV (reference sequence). CDR3 nucleotide sequence: TGTGCCAGCAGCTTTGACAAATCCTACGAGCAGTACTTC. Translated, it gives CASSFDKSYEQYF.

This clonotype was observed a few times. The V and J genes are TRBV6-1 and TRBJ1-1; TRBD1 might be the D (6 bases). Germline V gene data show CDR1 as MNHNS and CDR2 as SASEGT. Trimming removed 4 bases from V and 2 bases from J, with 14 bases in between. The CDR3 is 15 residues long. The CDR3 DNA follows: TGTGCCAGCAGTGTTAGGAGGACAGCCAACACTGAAGCTTTCTTT. Translation: CASSVRRTANTEAFF.

About this clonotype itself: One end of the junction does not line up with germline, which may come from a read error. The CDR3 DNA is TGCAGTGCTACCCCTTGGGTCCCTGCGTTC. This sequence encodes CSATPWVPAF. The chain links TRBV20-1 to TRBJ1-2, with D unresolved. Germline V gives CDR1 DFQATT, CDR2 SNEGSKA (reference sequence). This CDR3 is 10 amino acids long.

The rearrangement links TRBV7-8 to TRBJ2-1; 8 nucleotides align to TRBD2. V lost 3 bases to trimming and J lost 7 bases; unmatched junction nucleotides: 14. The CDR3 is 17 amino acids. Germline-derived CDR1 and CDR2 are SGHVS and FQNEAQ. The CDR3 sequence: CASSFLLAGDYPNEQFF. The CDR3 DNA sequence: TGTGCCAGCAGCTTCCTCCTAGCGGGTGACTACCCTAATGAGCAGTTCTTC.

This chain joins TRBV18 and TRBJ1-2; D call uncertain. This CDR3 is 13 amino acids long. From germline, CDR1 is KGHSH and CDR2 LQKENI. Trimming removed 0 bases from V and 8 bases from J, with 10 bases in between. The CDR3 spells CASSPPVGLGYTF. CDR3 nucleotide sequence: TGTGCCAGCTCACCACCGGTAGGGCTCGGCTACACCTTC. Full variable domain (outside the CDR3, taken from reference TRBV18 and TRBJ1-2): NAGVMQNPRHLVRRRGQEARLRCSPMKGHSHVYWYRQLPEEGLKFMVYLQKENIIDESGMPKERFSAEFPKEGPSILRIQQVVRGDSAAYFCASSPPVGLGYTFGSGTRLTVV.

As for this clonotype: A much larger clone differs from this one at a single base, so this may be a read error. This chain joins TRBV3-1 and TRBJ2-2, with D unresolved. The CDR3 extends over 12 amino acids. Germline V lookup: CDR1 LGHDT, CDR2 YNNKEL (reference sequence). CDR3 sequence reads: CASSPNTEELFF. The CDR3 bases are TGTGCCAGCAGCCCCAACACCGAGGAGCTGTTTTTT.

This clonotype was seen ten or more times. This CDR3 is CASSRNDREQFF. The CDR3 nucleotides are TGTGCCAGCTCACGAAATGACAGGGAGCAGTTCTTC. This chain joins TRBV18 and TRBJ2-1; weak D call: TRBD1 (6 bases). This CDR3 is 12 amino acids long. CDR1 is KGHSH and CDR2 is LQKENI in the germline V gene. V was clipped by 4 bases and J by 10 bases, with 11 bases between them. Drawing the rest from reference TRBV18 and TRBJ2-1, the complete variable domain is NAGVMQNPRHLVRRRGQEARLRCSPMKGHSHVYWYRQLPEEGLKFMVYLQKENIIDESGMPKERFSAEFPKEGPSILRIQQVVRGDSAAYFCASSRNDREQFFGPGTRLTVL.

This clonotype has only a few counts. The chain has TRBV4-1 and TRBJ2-2; no reliable D call. Trimming left V 2 bases short and J 4 bases short, with 5 bases between. This CDR3 is built from 13 residues. Germline V gives CDR1 MGHRA, CDR2 YSYEKL. DNA of the CDR3: TGCGCCAGCAGCCAATGGGGCACCGGGGAGCTGTTTTTT. Translating it yields CASSQWGTGELFF.